Following are 22 T cell receptor beta chains from one sample sequenced in a study of T cell repertoires in cytomegalovirus infection. These receptors' antigens are unknown. TCRdb itself ran the reads through MiXCR, one entry per CDR3 protein. The table lists roughly 120,000 distinct CDR3 sequences, 10% of them singletons. Material for sequencing was PBMCs, sequenced either directly or after in vitro stimulation (not recorded which). The receptors here all came from a human donor in good health (CMV status not recorded). Some clones in this sample may be carry-over from other donors' samples.

The sample holds many counts of this clonotype. The chain has TRBV10-2 and TRBJ2-3; 9 nucleotides match TRBD2. Trimming removed 4 bases from V and 1 base from J; junction bases left unmatched: 0. The CDR3 is 14 residues long. CDR1 is WSHSY and CDR2 is SAAADI in the germline V gene. Here the CDR3 DNA reads TGCGCCAGCAGTGGGACTAGCGGCACAGATACGCAGTATTTT. It translates to CASSGTSGTDTQYF.

There are many counts of this clonotype. The chain employs TRBV5-1 and TRBJ2-2, with no clear D. CDR3 size: 17 residues. V lost 0 bases, J lost 7 bases, and 19 bases lay in between. CDR1 SGHRS and CDR2 YFSETQ come from the germline V gene. The CDR3 DNA sequence: TGCGCCAGCAGCTTGGTCAGCCGGGCCTTCGGAAGCGGGGAGCTGTTTTTT. Protein product: CASSLVSRAFGSGELFF. Full variable domain (rest looked up from reference TRBV5-1 and TRBJ2-2): KAGVTQTPRYLIKTRGQQVTLSCSPISGHRSVSWYQQTPGQGLQFLFEYFSETQRNKGNFPGRFSGRQFSNSRSEMNVSTLELGDSALYLCASSLVSRAFGSGELFFGEGSRLTVL.

This clonotype was picked up a small number of times. This chain links TRBV19 with TRBJ1-5, with TRBD1 identical over 8 bases. The V gene's germline CDR1 is LNHDA and CDR2 SQIVND (reference sequence). Trimming removed 5 bases from V and 2 bases from J; junction bases left unmatched: 5. The CDR3 has 15 residues. This CDR3 is CASSWDRFGNQPQHF. For the CDR3, the DNA is TGTGCCAGTAGTTGGGACAGGTTTGGCAATCAGCCCCAGCATTTT.

The chain employs TRBV6-1 and TRBJ2-5; 11 bases fit TRBD2. The germline gives CDR1 MNHNS, CDR2 SASEGT. V lost 5 bases, J lost 4 bases, and 9 bases stayed unmatched. The CDR3 is 16 residues long. CDR3 nucleotides: TGTGCCAGCAGTTACACCCTAGCGGGAGGACTAGAGACCCAGTACTTC. Protein product: CASSYTLAGGLETQYF.

This chain connects TRBV7-6 to TRBJ1-3, with D uncertain. Germline V gene sequence: CDR1 SGHVS, CDR2 FNYEAQ. V was shortened by 3 bases and J by 2 bases, with 2 bases between the two germline ends. This CDR3 comprises 12 residues. CDR3 bases: TGTGCCAGCAGCTTGGCTGGAAACACCATATATTTT. This encodes CASSLAGNTIYF.

The sample holds many counts of this clonotype. J is TRBJ1-2 and V is TRBV7-2; D unclear. Germline V gene sequence: CDR1 SGHTA, CDR2 FQGNSA. The CDR3 consists of 13 residues. Trimming removed 5 bases at V and 4 bases at J, with 11 bases between. CDR3 residues: CASSPRKTYGYTF. CDR3 sequence (DNA): TGTGCCAGCAGCCCCCGGAAGACCTATGGCTACACCTTC.

The chain couples TRBV6-4 to TRBJ2-3; D is possibly TRBD1 (5 bases). CDR3 length: 16 residues. Trimming took 0 bases from V and 2 from J, leaving 12 bases between them. Germline values: CDR1 MRHNA, CDR2 SNTAGT. The DNA of the CDR3 is TGTGCCAGCAGTGACTCCCCAGTAGGGGCCACAGATACGCAGTATTTT. Protein sequence: CASSDSPVGATDTQYF.

J is TRBJ2-7 and V is TRBV28; tentatively, D is TRBD1 (6 bases). The CDR3 length is 14 residues. From germline, CDR1 is MDHEN and CDR2 SYDVKM. Trimming cost V 5 bases and J 2 bases, with 13 bases left between them. The CDR3: CASSRRTAPYEQYV. The CDR3 region has the DNA TGTGCCAGCAGTCGCCGGACAGCCCCCTACGAGCAGTACGTC.

J is TRBJ2-1 and V is TRBV9, with D tentatively TRBD2 (6 bases). Looked up from germline, CDR1 is SGDLS and CDR2 is YYNGEE. The CDR3 runs to 15 residues. Trimming stripped 1 base from V and 4 bases from J, with 12 bases between. CDR3 DNA: TGTGCCAGCAGCGTATCCGGGAGCGGGTACAATGAGCAGTTCTTC. The encoded protein is CASSVSGSGYNEQFF. The whole variable domain, filled in from reference TRBV9 and TRBJ2-1, reads DSGVTQTPKHLITATGQRVTLRCSPRSGDLSVYWYQQSLDQGLQFLIQYYNGEERAKGNILERFSAQQFPDLHSELNLSSLELGDSALYFCASSVSGSGYNEQFFGPGTRLTVL.

In its sample, this clonotype was seen many times. The J gene is TRBJ2-7, the V gene TRBV25-1; no clear D. Trimming left V 3 bases short and J 2 bases short, with 5 bases between. This CDR3 contains 12 residues. Germline CDR1 and CDR2: MGHDK and SYGVNS. CDR3 in amino acids: CASSDSAYEQYF. DNA of the CDR3: TGTGCCAGCAGTGATTCCGCCTACGAGCAGTACTTC.

The rearrangement uses TRBV7-9 and TRBJ1-5; the D is unclear. This CDR3 region has 15 residues. CDR1 is SEHNR, CDR2 FQNEAQ, per germline (reference sequence). V was pared by 0 bases and J by 2 bases, with 8 bases between. The CDR3 loop reads CASSLAGRRNQPQHF. In DNA, the CDR3 is TGTGCCAGCAGCTTAGCCGGACGGCGCAATCAGCCCCAGCATTTT.

This clonotype was seen a few times. The rearrangement uses TRBV24-1 and TRBJ2-5; 15 nucleotides agree with TRBD2. The CDR3 loop spans 16 amino acids. The germline CDR1 and CDR2 sequences are KGHDR and SFDVKD. Germline trimming cut 9 bases from V and 3 bases from J; bases unmatched to any gene: 7. In DNA, the CDR3 is TGTGCCACCGGGACTAGCGGGAGGAATTTAAAAGAGACCCAGTACTTC. Translating it yields CATGTSGRNLKETQYF.

The chain links TRBV2 to TRBJ2-3; no clear D gene. Germline lookup yields CDR1 SNHLY and CDR2 FYNNEI. CDR3 length: 12 residues. The V end was cut by 1 base, the J end by 5 bases, with 4 bases between. In DNA form, the CDR3 reads TGTGCCAGCAGTGAAGACCGAGATACGCAGTATTTT. The encoded protein is CASSEDRDTQYF.

This clonotype was found a few times. The chain is built from TRBV6-2 or TRBV6-3 and TRBJ2-3; D is unclear. CDR1 is MNHEY and CDR2 is SVGEGT in the germline V gene. CDR3 size: 12 residues. V was cut by 6 bases and J by 2 bases, with 6 bases left in between. This chain's CDR3 is CASRSHTDTQYF. CDR3 sequence (DNA): TGTGCCAGCAGGTCCCACACAGATACGCAGTATTTT.

The sample holds many counts of this clonotype. The V call is TRBV6-8, the J call TRBJ1-6; D may be TRBD1 (6 bases). Trimming stripped 6 bases from V and 8 bases from J, with 20 bases between. Per germline, CDR1 MNHGY and CDR2 SAAAGT. This CDR3 comprises 16 residues. The CDR3 DNA reads as TGTGCCAGCAGCTCAGCCAGGGGATTTTCGGATTCACCCCTCCACTTT. It specifies CASSSARGFSDSPLHF.

The rearrangement links TRBV6-2 or TRBV6-3 to TRBJ2-7, with D hard to call. Germline CDR1 reads MNHEY; CDR2 reads SVGEGT. V shed 2 bases and J shed 5 bases, with 10 bases lying between them. The CDR3 is 13 residues long. CDR3 DNA sequence: TGTGCCAGCAGTTACAAGGGTCCCCACGAGCAGTACTTC. Protein: CASSYKGPHEQYF.

This clonotype was seen ten or more times. The V call is TRBV24-1, the J call TRBJ2-1; D might be TRBD2 (5 bases). CDR1 is KGHDR, CDR2 SFDVKD, per germline. There are 12 residues in the CDR3. V lost 6 bases, J lost 6 bases, and 8 bases lay in between. CDR3 coding DNA: TGTGCCACCAGTCCAGGAGGCAATGAGCAGTTCTTC. It codes for CATSPGGNEQFF.

This clonotype was detected many times. The chain has TRBV12-3 or TRBV12-4 and TRBJ1-1, with 10 bases that match TRBD1. J was trimmed by 6 bases and V by 6 bases; bases with no gene match: 10. This CDR3 spans 15 amino acids. This CDR3 reads CASSPRGQGIPEAFF. Here the CDR3 DNA reads TGTGCCAGCAGCCCGAGGGGACAGGGGATCCCTGAAGCTTTCTTT.

This clonotype was observed many times. The chain links TRBV4-2 to TRBJ2-3, with TRBD1 identical over 8 bases. From germline, CDR1 is LGHNA and CDR2 YNFKEQ. The CDR3 runs to 19 residues. J gave up 2 bases and V 1 base, and 14 bases lay outside the gene matches. In DNA, the CDR3 is TGTGCCAGCAGCCAAGTTAAGGACAGGGAGTGGGAAACCACAGATACGCAGTATTTT. This encodes CASSQVKDREWETTDTQYF.

In its sample, this clonotype was seen a few times. V gene TRBV7-2 combines with J gene TRBJ2-7; possibly TRBD2 for D (6 bases). Trimming removed 6 bases from V and 4 bases from J, with 25 bases in between. Germline values: CDR1 SGHTA, CDR2 FQGNSA. The CDR3 runs 17 residues. CDR3: CASSQRGNRPREYEQYF. The CDR3 bases are TGTGCCAGCAGTCAACGGGGGAACAGACCAAGGGAGTACGAGCAGTACTTC.

J is TRBJ1-3 and V is TRBV4-1; 9 bases fit TRBD1. V trimming: 1 base; J trimming: 0 bases; junction bases outside the gene matches: 4. The CDR3 totals 17 residues. The germline V gene has CDR1 MGHRA and CDR2 YSYEKL. The CDR3 sequence is CASSQGGTGSSGNTIYF. The CDR3 coding sequence is TGCGCCAGCAGCCAAGGCGGGACAGGGAGCTCTGGAAACACCATATATTTT.

This clonotype was seen ten or more times. The rearrangement uses TRBV6-6 and TRBJ2-4; a possible D gene is TRBD1 (5 bases). Between the trimmed V and J ends, which lost 6 bases and 0 bases, there was a span of 18 bases. CDR1 MNHNY and CDR2 SVGAGI come from the germline V gene (reference sequence). CDR3 length equals 17 residues. CDR3 nucleotide sequence: TGTGCCAGCAGAAACCCCTCTAGGGGATCAGCCAAAAACATTCAGTACTTC. Amino acids: CASRNPSRGSAKNIQYF.